A single sample is the source of the 12 T cell receptor beta chains below, sequenced in a study of blood T cell repertoires in COVID-19 (dated by TCRdb to 2018 to 2021). Libraries were made using the immunoSEQ multiplex PCR assay. The source is immuneACCESS, and TCRdb retained only in-frame sequences with V and J called. Part of the clones is not carried over; for the studies checked, unresolved V genes explain less than half of this, and the remainder is unexplained. This sample gives a few hundred thousand clones in total; approximately 90% of them show up just once. Of the sample, about a tenth is held by the ten largest clones. Sequencing input: PBMCs or T cells enriched from blood (not recorded which). The receptors come from a man between 18 and 29 years old with acute COVID-19.

The chain recombines TRBV4-3 with TRBJ2-2, with TRBD1 matching 8 bases. CDR3 length: 15 amino acids. V lost 3 bases and J lost 4; bases outside the gene matches: 4. Germline V gene sequence: CDR1 LGHNA, CDR2 YSLEER. CDR3 bases: TGCGCCAGCAGCCAGGGACAGGTGATCACCGGGGAGCTGTTTTTT. This codes for CASSQGQVITGELFF.

The chain links TRBV7-3 to TRBJ2-1, with D possibly matching TRBD2 (6 bases). The germline V and J ends were trimmed by 4 bases and 0 bases, with 10 bases remaining between them. Germline assignment: CDR1 SGHTA and CDR2 FQGTGA. This CDR3 has 15 residues. The DNA of the CDR3 is TGTGCCAGCAGCTCTGGGGGGAGCTCCTACAATGAGCAGTTCTTC. Protein product: CASSSGGSSYNEQFF. The full variable domain, completed using reference TRBV7-3 and TRBJ2-1, is GAGVSQTPSNKVTEKGKYVELRCDPISGHTALYWYRQSLGQGPEFLIYFQGTGAADDSGLPNDRFFAVRPEGSVSTLKIQRTERGDSAVYLCASSSGGSSYNEQFFGPGTRLTVL.

The chain recombines TRBV30 with TRBJ2-3, with 9 bases matching TRBD1. The CDR3 loop spans 17 amino acids. Germline V lookup: CDR1 GTSNPN, CDR2 SVGIG (reference sequence). With 3 bases clipped from V and 1 base from J, the junction kept 11 bases outside the gene matches. DNA for the CDR3: TGTGCCTGGAGGGGGATGGGACAGGGTGGCGGCACAGATACGCAGTATTTT. Translating gives CAWRGMGQGGGTDTQYF.

In its sample, this clone was seen once. The chain combines TRBV3-1 (or the pseudogene TRBV3-2) with TRBJ1-2, with D uncertain. The CDR3 is 12 amino acids. CDR1 is LGHDT and CDR2 is YNNKEL in the germline V gene (reference sequence). Trimming removed 0 bases at V and 4 bases at J, with 3 bases between. Here the CDR3 DNA reads TGTGCCAGCAGCCAAGACCTCTATGGCTACACCTTC. This sequence encodes CASSQDLYGYTF.

The J gene is TRBJ2-1, the V gene TRBV27, with 8 bases identical to TRBD1. The CDR3 covers 14 residues. Germline values: CDR1 MNHEY, CDR2 SMNVEV (reference sequence). The junction had 8 bases not matched to a gene; V was cut back by 5 bases and J by 8 bases. Here the CDR3 reads CASSRTGYSDEQFF. DNA of the CDR3: TGTGCCAGCAGTCGGACAGGGTATTCCGATGAGCAGTTCTTC.

Note on this clone: Other DNA sequences from this sample encode an identical CDR3 as well. The genes are TRBV28 and TRBJ2-7; 8 positions agree with TRBD1. Looked up from germline, CDR1 is MDHEN and CDR2 is SYDVKM. The trim removed 5 bases at V and 2 bases at J, leaving 5 bases unmatched. The CDR3 extends over 14 amino acids. The CDR3 region has the DNA TGTGCCAGCAGTCTCCGGGACAGGACCTACGAGCAGTACTTC. Protein: CASSLRDRTYEQYF.

The chain combines TRBV7-3 with TRBJ2-7; a weak D match, TRBD1 (6 bases). CDR1 is SGHTA and CDR2 is FQGTGA in the germline V gene. V was clipped by 5 bases and J by 2 bases, with 13 bases between them. CDR3 length equals 14 residues. The CDR3 here is CASSLQGSTYEQYF. The CDR3 DNA reads TGTGCCAGCAGCCTACAGGGTTCAACCTACGAGCAGTACTTC.

The chain combines TRBV4-2 with TRBJ2-7; 12 bases align to TRBD2. This CDR3 is 17 amino acids long. Germline-derived CDR1 and CDR2 are LGHNA and YNFKEQ. The V and J ends lost 1 base and 2 bases, in that order; junction bases with no gene match: 6. CDR3 DNA: TGTGCCAGCAGCCAAGTGAGACTAGCGGGGGAGGCCTACGAGCAGTACTTC. Translation: CASSQVRLAGEAYEQYF.

This clone was observed a few times. The chain couples TRBV6-6 to TRBJ2-2; D may be TRBD1 (6 bases). V was trimmed by 3 bases and J by 5 bases, leaving 10 bases between them. Germline V lookup: CDR1 MNHNY, CDR2 SVGAGI (reference sequence). This CDR3 is built from 14 residues. The CDR3 reads CASSYLTGTGELFF. The CDR3 bases are TGTGCCAGCAGTTATCTTACAGGGACCGGGGAGCTGTTTTTT.

Written as DNA, the CDR3 is TGTGCCAGCAGTTACTCGTTCGGGACAGGGGGCTCAGCTTTCTTT. It is translated as CASSYSFGTGGSAFF. The V gene is TRBV6-5, the J gene TRBJ1-1; TRBD1 aligns across 12 bases. The germline V gene has CDR1 MNHEY and CDR2 SVGAGI. This CDR3 is 15 amino acids long. The V and J ends lost 0 bases and 10 bases, in that order; junction bases with no gene match: 6.

This chain connects TRBV5-6 to TRBJ2-7, with 7 bases identical to TRBD2. Looked up from germline, CDR1 is SGHDT and CDR2 is YYEEEE. With 4 bases clipped from V and 2 bases from J, the junction kept 6 bases outside the gene matches. The CDR3 has 14 residues. CDR3: CASSRDYETYEQYF. The DNA of the CDR3 is TGTGCCAGCAGCCGGGACTACGAGACCTACGAGCAGTACTTC.

The J gene is TRBJ1-1, the V gene TRBV19; D perhaps matches TRBD1 (6 bases). Per germline, CDR1 LNHDA and CDR2 SQIVND (reference sequence). The CDR3 runs to 11 residues. Trimming shortened V by 7 bases and J by 5 bases, and 8 bases separated the two germline ends. Written as DNA, the CDR3 is TGTGCCAGTATCCAGGGGACTGAAGCTTTCTTT. As protein: CASIQGTEAFF.